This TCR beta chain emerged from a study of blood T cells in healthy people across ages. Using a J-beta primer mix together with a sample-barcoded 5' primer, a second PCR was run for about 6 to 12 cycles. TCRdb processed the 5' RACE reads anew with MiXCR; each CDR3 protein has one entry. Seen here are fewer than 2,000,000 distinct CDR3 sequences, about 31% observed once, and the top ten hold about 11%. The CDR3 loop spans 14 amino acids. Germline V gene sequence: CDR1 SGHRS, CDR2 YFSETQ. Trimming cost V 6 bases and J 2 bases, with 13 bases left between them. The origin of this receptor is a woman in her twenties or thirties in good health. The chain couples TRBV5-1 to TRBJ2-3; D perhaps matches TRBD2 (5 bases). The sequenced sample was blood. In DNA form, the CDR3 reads TGCGCCAGCACTCGCGGACTTATCACAGATACGCAGTATTTT. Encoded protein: CASTRGLITDTQYF.